This TCR beta chain comes out of a study of blood T cell repertoires in COVID-19. About the study: The cDNA or gDNA used as material had been derived from T cells, B-cell-depleted T cells, or PBMCs.

TCRdb's table, derived via immunoSEQ multiplex PCR, lists solely in-frame clones and lacks some. Among a few hundred thousand clones listed, roughly 91% were seen once. There are 16 residues in the CDR3. V was clipped by 7 bases and J by 2 bases, with 19 bases between them. Germline-derived CDR1 and CDR2 are SGHVS and FQNEAQ. The age range of participants was roughly 18 to 90 years, with residence in about two dozen US areas. The V call is TRBV7-8, the J call TRBJ2-3; D is unresolved. The clonotype was recovered from a woman in her forties or fifties who had been exposed to COVID-19. Sequencing was performed on PBMCs or T cells enriched from blood (not recorded which). CDR3 region: CASKLRKIQNTDTQYF. CDR3 bases: TGTGCCAGCAAGCTTAGGAAGATACAGAACACAGATACGCAGTATTTT.